The next 28 T cell receptor beta chains were all read from a single sample in a study of vaccination and CD4 T cells after COVID-19. Cultured CD4+ T-cell DNA underwent Oncomine TCR Beta short-read sequencing. TCRdb recomputed calls from the PCR reads with MiXCR, one row per CDR3 protein. This table has under 25,000 distinct CDR3 sequences, 67% appearing once. Treatment described: approximately 9-day PBMC culture with coronavirus spike peptide pools or control peptides (ViraFEST assay). These receptors' antigens are unknown. The sequencing input was CD4+ T cells from blood, cultured in vitro. The source of these receptors is a human donor who had recovered from COVID-19.

The chain joins TRBV20-1 to TRBJ2-1; TRBD2 might be the D (6 bases). The V gene's germline CDR1 is DFQATT and CDR2 SNEGSKA (reference sequence). The CDR3 has 16 amino acids. The V gene lost 0 bases and the J gene lost 3 bases, with 15 bases spanning the gap. This chain's CDR3 is CSARDRRSGGYNEQFF. CDR3 nucleotide sequence: TGCAGTGCTAGAGATCGTAGGTCCGGGGGCTACAATGAGCAGTTCTTC.

Note on this clonotype: Since a much larger clone is just one base distant, this may be a read error. The chain links TRBV10-3 to TRBJ1-2, with D tentatively TRBD1 (5 bases). Trimming took 0 bases from V and 8 from J, leaving 13 bases between them. The CDR3 contains 14 residues. CDR1 ENHRY and CDR2 SYGVKD come from the germline V gene. The CDR3 spells CAISESVRGDGYTF. The CDR3 DNA reads as TGTGCCATCAGTGAGTCTGTACGGGGGGACGGCTACACCTTC.

This clonotype was counted a few times. The CDR3 region is CSAGTAVYGYTF. The CDR3 DNA sequence: TGCAGTGCTGGGACAGCAGTCTATGGCTACACCTTC. The chain employs TRBV20-1 and TRBJ1-2, with TRBD1 matching 7 bases. V was pared by 5 bases and J by 4 bases, with 4 bases of the junction left unmatched. Germline CDR1 is DFQATT and CDR2 is SNEGSKA (reference sequence). The length of the CDR3 is 12 residues.

V usage is TRBV19 and J usage is TRBJ1-5, with 8 nucleotides matching TRBD1. Unmatched junction bases numbered 7, after V lost 6 bases and J lost 3 bases. The CDR3 contains 15 residues. Per the germline V gene, CDR1 is LNHDA and CDR2 is SQIVND (reference sequence). Here the CDR3 DNA reads TGTGCCAGTAGCCCTCTGGACAGGGACAATCAGCCCCAGCATTTT. Its translation is CASSPLDRDNQPQHF. The full variable domain, completed using reference TRBV19 and TRBJ1-5, is DGGITQSPKYLFRKEGQNVTLSCEQNLNHDAMYWYRQDPGQGLRLIYYSQIVNDFQKGDIAEGYSVSREKKESFPLTVTSAQKNPTAFYLCASSPLDRDNQPQHFGDGTRLSIL.

The chain recombines TRBV7-8 with TRBJ2-5; TRBD1 agrees at 7 bases. The germline gives CDR1 SGHVS, CDR2 FQNEAQ. The ends lost 3 bases at V and 4 bases at J; junction bases unmatched: 5. CDR3 size: 14 residues. This CDR3 reads CASSFRRGRETQYF. The CDR3 DNA is TGTGCCAGCAGCTTTCGAAGGGGGCGAGAGACCCAGTACTTC.

The chain uses TRBV7-9 and TRBJ1-3; D call uncertain. Trimming took 1 base from V and 2 from J, leaving 9 bases between them. This CDR3 has 15 residues. The V gene's germline CDR1 is SEHNR and CDR2 FQNEAQ (reference sequence). The CDR3 region has the DNA TGTGCCAGCAGCTTAGTCTCAGGAGCTGGAAACACCATATATTTT. Amino acids: CASSLVSGAGNTIYF.

This clonotype appeared a few times. This rearrangement joins TRBV7-9 to TRBJ1-2; TRBD1 is a possible D gene (5 bases). Germline assignment: CDR1 SEHNR and CDR2 FQNEAQ (reference sequence). V was cut by 1 base and J by 4 bases, with 10 bases left in between. CDR3 length: 14 residues. Written as DNA, the CDR3 is TGTGCCAGCAGCTTAGGACAGAGTTCCTATGGCTACACCTTC. Protein sequence: CASSLGQSSYGYTF. The entire variable domain, with the rest obtained from reference TRBV7-9 and TRBJ1-2, is as follows: DTGVSQNPRHKITKRGQNVTFRCDPISEHNRLYWYRQTLGQGPEFLTYFQNEAQLEKSRLLSDRFSAERPKGSFSTLEIQRTEQGDSAMYLCASSLGQSSYGYTFGSGTRLTVV.

The rearrangement joins TRBV19 to TRBJ1-2, with 7 nucleotides matching TRBD1. J gave up 0 bases and V 6 bases, and 10 bases lay outside the gene matches. CDR1 LNHDA and CDR2 SQIVND come from the germline V gene (reference sequence). The CDR3 sequence is 16 residues long. The CDR3, as DNA: TGTGCCAGTAGGAGGACAGGAATATATTCTAACTATGGCTACACCTTC. Protein: CASRRTGIYSNYGYTF.

This clonotype showed up just a few times. This chain links TRBV20-1 with TRBJ2-5; no clear D. V shed 4 bases and J shed 6 bases, with 15 bases lying between them. Germline CDR1 and CDR2: DFQATT and SNEGSKA (reference sequence). This CDR3 is built from 13 residues. CDR3 nucleotides: TGCAGTGCTACCTTCGGTGCAGAGAAGACCCAGTACTTC. Amino acids: CSATFGAEKTQYF.

The chain recombines TRBV7-9 with TRBJ1-2; D may be TRBD1 (5 bases). V was pared by 3 bases and J by 6 bases, with 11 bases between. CDR3 size: 13 residues. Germline CDR1 and CDR2: SEHNR and FQNEAQ (reference sequence). The CDR3 protein is CASSLEGVHGYTF. For the CDR3, the DNA is TGTGCCAGCAGCTTGGAAGGGGTCCATGGCTACACCTTC.

The chain has TRBV6-1 and TRBJ1-2; TRBD1 is a possible D gene (6 bases). V lost 0 bases and J lost 7, with 15 bases in between. Germline-derived CDR1 and CDR2 are MNHNS and SASEGT. The CDR3 contains 15 residues. The CDR3 DNA is TGTGCCAGCAGTGAAGCTGGGGGGGCCCCCGTTGGCTACACCTTC. Its protein product is CASSEAGGAPVGYTF.

This clonotype appeared a few times. The gene calls are TRBV28 and TRBJ1-1, with D possibly TRBD1 on 5 matching bases. The CDR3 length is 13 residues. The ends were cut back, 7 bases at V and 7 bases at J, with 16 bases in the middle. The germline gives CDR1 MDHEN, CDR2 SYDVKM. As DNA, the CDR3 is TGTGCCAGCAAAAAACACGGGACCCGTGAAGCTTTCTTT. It codes for CASKKHGTREAFF.

The chain carries TRBV11-2 and TRBJ1-2; D gene uncertain. Germline lookup yields CDR1 SGHAT and CDR2 FQNNGV. CDR3 length: 13 amino acids. V lost 3 bases and J lost 4, with 9 bases in between. CDR3 loop: CASSFGLVYGYTF. For the CDR3, the DNA is TGTGCCAGCAGCTTCGGGTTAGTCTATGGCTACACCTTC. Together with reference TRBV11-2 and TRBJ1-2, the CDR3 gives the full variable domain: EAGVAQSPRYKIIEKRQSVAFWCNPISGHATLYWYQQILGQGPKLLIQFQNNGVVDDSQLPKDRFSAERLKGVDSTLKIQPAKLEDSAVYLCASSFGLVYGYTFGSGTRLTVV.

The gene calls are TRBV12-3 or TRBV12-4 and TRBJ1-2; D is uncertain. Trimming took 8 bases from V and 4 from J, leaving 8 bases between them. The CDR3 spans 11 residues. The CDR3 here is CASGGSYGYTF. In nucleotides, the CDR3 is TGTGCCAGCGGTGGAAGCTATGGCTACACCTTC.

This rearrangement joins TRBV7-3 to TRBJ1-2, with D perhaps matching TRBD1 (5 bases). CDR3 length equals 14 residues. Germline V lookup: CDR1 SGHTA, CDR2 FQGTGA. V lost 5 bases to trimming and J lost 7 bases, with 17 bases between them. In DNA form, the CDR3 reads TGTGCCAGCAGCCCAACCCGGGACGGAGGTGGCTACACCTTC. Its protein product is CASSPTRDGGGYTF.

This clonotype appeared a few times. V gene TRBV7-2 combines with J gene TRBJ1-5; 7 bases line up with TRBD1. CDR3 size: 15 residues. V dropped 5 bases and J dropped 2; count of bases not matched to a gene: 6. The V gene's germline CDR1 is SGHTA and CDR2 FQGNSA. DNA of the CDR3: TGTGCCAGCAGCGTCCAGGGGGGGGGCAATCAGCCCCAGCATTTT. Its translation is CASSVQGGGNQPQHF.

This chain joins TRBV11-3 and TRBJ2-2; possibly TRBD1 for D (5 bases). The CDR3 extends over 14 amino acids. Per germline, CDR1 SGHNT and CDR2 YENEEA. Trimming shortened V by 4 bases and J by 2 bases, and 8 bases separated the two germline ends. The CDR3 DNA reads TGTGCCAGCAGCTCGGACACAAACACCGGGGAGCTGTTTTTT. Translating gives CASSSDTNTGELFF. Drawing the rest from reference TRBV11-3 and TRBJ2-2, the complete variable domain is EAGVVQSPRYKIIEKKQPVAFWCNPISGHNTLYWYLQNLGQGPELLIRYENEEAVDDSQLPKDRFSAERLKGVDSTLKIQPAELGDSAVYLCASSSDTNTGELFFGEGSRLTVL.

This clonotype showed up just a few times. This chain connects TRBV18 to TRBJ1-5; no clear D gene. The CDR3 contains 16 residues. The germline V gene encodes CDR1 KGHSH and CDR2 LQKENI. Trimming stripped 3 bases from V and 2 bases from J, with 14 bases between. Written as DNA, the CDR3 is TGTGCCAGCTCACCCCGGGTAGCGGCAGGCAATCAGCCCCAGCATTTT. Translated: CASSPRVAAGNQPQHF.

This clonotype was counted a few times. The chain combines TRBV24-1 with TRBJ1-2; D not certain. This CDR3 contains 14 residues. V was shortened by 2 bases and J by 3 bases, with 9 bases between the two germline ends. Germline CDR1 reads KGHDR; CDR2 reads SFDVKD. CDR3 sequence (DNA): TGTGCCACCAGTGATTCCGATAACCACTATGGCTACACCTTC. Translating it yields CATSDSDNHYGYTF.

There are a few counts of this clonotype. This chain links TRBV6-1 with TRBJ2-7; D possibly uses TRBD1 or TRBD2 (5 bases each). This CDR3 comprises 15 residues. The germline CDR1 and CDR2 sequences are MNHNS and SASEGT. Trimming cost V 5 bases and J 0 bases, with 14 bases left between them. Here the CDR3 reads CASSLSGALSYEQYF. CDR3 nucleotides: TGTGCCAGCAGTCTTTCCGGGGCCCTCTCCTACGAGCAGTACTTC.

This chain joins TRBV5-1 and TRBJ2-3; 10 bases match TRBD2. The CDR3 extends over 17 amino acids. Germline lookup yields CDR1 SGHRS and CDR2 YFSETQ. Trimming cost V 3 bases and J 5 bases; bases outside gene matches: 12. CDR3 residues: CASSSQVLSSGGDTQYF. In DNA form, the CDR3 reads TGCGCCAGCAGCTCCCAGGTATTGTCTAGCGGGGGAGATACGCAGTATTTT.

In its sample, this clonotype was seen a few times. The rearrangement uses TRBV20-1 and TRBJ1-5; D remains unclear. Germline CDR1 and CDR2: DFQATT and SNEGSKA (reference sequence). The ends were cut back, 6 bases at V and 1 base at J, with 7 bases in the middle. The CDR3 has 12 amino acids. CDR3 in amino acids: CSAQSSNQPQHF. CDR3 nucleotides: TGCAGTGCGCAGAGCAGCAATCAGCCCCAGCATTTT.

The J gene is TRBJ2-5, the V gene TRBV5-1; D is perhaps TRBD2 (6 bases). The CDR3 loop spans 16 amino acids. CDR1 and CDR2 (germline): SGHRS, YFSETQ. V lost 4 bases and J 9 bases, leaving 25 bases between the germline ends. The CDR3 protein is CASSHDGTPIANAQYF. CDR3 nucleotide sequence: TGCGCCAGCAGCCACGACGGGACTCCAATCGCGAATGCCCAGTACTTC.

The J gene is TRBJ2-4, the V gene TRBV6-1; 9 bases align to TRBD2. CDR3 length: 19 residues. V lost 5 bases to trimming and J lost 0 bases; unmatched junction nucleotides: 14. The V gene's germline CDR1 is MNHNS and CDR2 SASEGT. The CDR3 loop is CASSPRQREDLLAKNIQYF. Here the CDR3 DNA reads TGTGCCAGCAGTCCACGCCAGCGGGAGGATCTACTAGCCAAAAACATTCAGTACTTC.

This chain connects TRBV6-1 to TRBJ2-4, with D possibly TRBD1 on 5 matching bases. V lost 1 base and J 3 bases, leaving 7 bases between the germline ends. The germline CDR1 and CDR2 sequences are MNHNS and SASEGT. The CDR3 extends over 14 amino acids. The CDR3 sequence: CASSEGGGKNIQYF. For the CDR3, the DNA is TGTGCCAGCAGTGAAGGGGGCGGCAAAAACATTCAGTACTTC.

In DNA form, the CDR3 reads TGTGCCTCGACCGGCCGGAGGGAAGCTTTCTTT. Translated: CASTGRREAFF. The chain carries TRBV30 and TRBJ1-1; no reliable D call. CDR1 GTSNPN and CDR2 SVGIG come from the germline V gene (reference sequence). V gave up 7 bases and J gave up 8 bases, with 14 bases separating them. This CDR3 is built from 11 residues.

The gene calls are TRBV6-2 or TRBV6-3 and TRBJ2-7, with 9 bases lining up with TRBD2. Germline trimming cut 8 bases from V and 5 bases from J; bases unmatched to any gene: 16. The CDR3 has 16 residues. The germline CDR1 and CDR2 sequences are MNHEY and SVGEGT. The CDR3 nucleotides read TGTGCCAGCCGGATAGCGGGAGAGGTCCAGGACCACGAGCAGTACTTC. It codes for CASRIAGEVQDHEQYF.

This rearrangement joins TRBV11-2 to TRBJ1-1; D is ambiguous. V lost 5 bases and J 1 base, leaving 14 bases between the germline ends. The CDR3 spans 15 residues. Germline lookup yields CDR1 SGHAT and CDR2 FQNNGV. CDR3 nucleotide sequence: TGTGCCAGCAGCCCCCGGGCGGGAGCGAACACTGAAGCTTTCTTT. Its translation is CASSPRAGANTEAFF. Variable domain in full (rest from reference TRBV11-2 and TRBJ1-1): EAGVAQSPRYKIIEKRQSVAFWCNPISGHATLYWYQQILGQGPKLLIQFQNNGVVDDSQLPKDRFSAERLKGVDSTLKIQPAKLEDSAVYLCASSPRAGANTEAFFGQGTRLTVV.